This record concerns one TCR beta chain sequence. This sample is part of a study of shared T cell receptors in the human thymus. Generated by immunoSEQ multiplex PCR, the TCRdb table keeps only in-frame clones and is missing some. The data hold over 65,000 clones, with 90% to 95% observed a single time. Germline V gene data show CDR1 as LNHNV and CDR2 as YYDKDF (reference sequence). Trimming cost V 2 bases and J 7 bases, with 8 bases left between them. This CDR3 spans 12 amino acids. This receptor was identified in a human donor. The rearrangement links TRBV15 to TRBJ1-2; D gene unclear. The material sequenced was thymocytes. CDR3 region: CATSRPGRGYTF. CDR3 sequence (DNA): TGTGCCACCAGCAGACCCGGACGTGGCTACACCTTC.